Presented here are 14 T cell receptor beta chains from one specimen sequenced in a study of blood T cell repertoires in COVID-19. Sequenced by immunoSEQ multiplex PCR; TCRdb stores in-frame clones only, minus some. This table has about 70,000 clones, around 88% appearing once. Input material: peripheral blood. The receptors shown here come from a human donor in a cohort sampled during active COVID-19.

The CDR3 nucleotides are TGTGCCAGTAGTATCGGGGGTCTGGAATCTGAAGCTTTCTTT. Protein sequence: CASSIGGLESEAFF. This chain links TRBV19 with TRBJ1-1, with D possibly TRBD1 on 5 matching bases. Trimming shortened V by 3 bases and J by 6 bases, and 14 bases separated the two germline ends. The CDR3 runs to 14 residues. Germline V gene sequence: CDR1 LNHDA, CDR2 SQIVND (reference sequence).

This CDR3 reads CASSDQGPYEQYF. The CDR3 DNA is TGTGCCAGCAGCGATCAGGGGCCCTACGAGCAGTACTTC. This chain uses TRBV5-4 with TRBJ2-7, with D possibly being TRBD1 (6 bases). The CDR3 contains 13 residues. The V end lost 4 bases, the J end lost 2 bases, and 10 bases lay between the germline ends. CDR1 and CDR2 (germline): SGHNT, YYREEE (reference sequence).

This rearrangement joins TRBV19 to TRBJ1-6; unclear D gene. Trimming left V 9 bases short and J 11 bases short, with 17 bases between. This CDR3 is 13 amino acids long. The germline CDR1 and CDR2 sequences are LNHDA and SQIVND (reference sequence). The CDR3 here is CASAEIISAPLHF. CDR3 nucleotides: TGTGCCAGCGCTGAGATAATCTCGGCACCCCTCCACTTT.

CDR3 in DNA: TGTGCCAGCAGCCCTCGACAGGGGGAGGGAGGCTACACCTTC. This translates into CASSPRQGEGGYTF. The chain recombines TRBV11-3 with TRBJ1-2; 9 bases line up with TRBD1. The CDR3 runs to 14 residues. The germline CDR1 and CDR2 sequences are SGHNT and YENEEA. Germline trimming cut 5 bases from V and 8 bases from J; bases unmatched to any gene: 9.

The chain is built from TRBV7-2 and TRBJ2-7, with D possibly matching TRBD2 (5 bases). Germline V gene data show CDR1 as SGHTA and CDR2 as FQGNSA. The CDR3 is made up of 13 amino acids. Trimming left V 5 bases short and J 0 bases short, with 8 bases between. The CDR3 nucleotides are TGTGCCAGCAGCCCTCTAGCCTCCTACGAGCAGTACTTC. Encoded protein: CASSPLASYEQYF. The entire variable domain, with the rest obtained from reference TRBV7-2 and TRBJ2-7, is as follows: GAGVSQSPSNKVTEKGKDVELRCDPISGHTALYWYRQSLGQGLEFLIYFQGNSAPDKSGLPSDRFSAERTGGSVSTLTIQRTQQEDSAVYLCASSPLASYEQYFGPGTRLTVT.

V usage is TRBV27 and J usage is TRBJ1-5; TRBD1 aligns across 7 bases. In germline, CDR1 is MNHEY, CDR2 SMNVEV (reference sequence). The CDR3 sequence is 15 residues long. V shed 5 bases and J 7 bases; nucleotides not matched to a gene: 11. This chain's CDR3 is CASSPNRGGEQPQHF. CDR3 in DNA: TGTGCCAGCAGTCCCAACAGGGGCGGCGAACAGCCCCAGCATTTT.

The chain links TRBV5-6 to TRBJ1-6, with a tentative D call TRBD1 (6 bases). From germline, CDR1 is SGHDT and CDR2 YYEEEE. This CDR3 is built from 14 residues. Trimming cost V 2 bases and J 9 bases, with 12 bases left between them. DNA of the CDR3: TGTGCCAGCAGCTTAGACAGGATCGCTTCACCCCTCCACTTT. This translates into CASSLDRIASPLHF.

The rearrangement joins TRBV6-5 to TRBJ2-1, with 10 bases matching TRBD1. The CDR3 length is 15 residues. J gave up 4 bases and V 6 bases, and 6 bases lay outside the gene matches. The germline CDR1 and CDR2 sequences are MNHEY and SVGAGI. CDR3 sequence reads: CASRTGTGAYNEQFF. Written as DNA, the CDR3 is TGTGCCAGCAGAACCGGGACAGGGGCATACAATGAGCAGTTCTTC.

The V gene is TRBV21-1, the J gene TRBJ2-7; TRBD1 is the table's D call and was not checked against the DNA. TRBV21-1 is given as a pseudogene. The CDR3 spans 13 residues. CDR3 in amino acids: CASSKGQEYEQYF. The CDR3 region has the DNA TGTGCCAGCAGCAAAGGACAGGAGTACGAGCAGTACTTC.

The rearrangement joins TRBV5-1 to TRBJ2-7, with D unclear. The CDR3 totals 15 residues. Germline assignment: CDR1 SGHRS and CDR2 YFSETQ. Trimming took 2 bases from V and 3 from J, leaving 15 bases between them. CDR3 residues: CASSFEGASYYEQYF. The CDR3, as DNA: TGCGCCAGCAGCTTCGAAGGAGCCAGTTACTACGAGCAGTACTTC.

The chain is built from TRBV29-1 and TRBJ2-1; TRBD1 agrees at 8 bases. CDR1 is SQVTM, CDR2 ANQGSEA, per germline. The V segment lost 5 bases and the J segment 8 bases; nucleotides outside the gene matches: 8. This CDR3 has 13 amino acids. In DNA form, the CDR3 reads TGCAGCGTTCAGGCCAGGGGGCTCCATGAGCAGTTCTTC. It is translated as CSVQARGLHEQFF.

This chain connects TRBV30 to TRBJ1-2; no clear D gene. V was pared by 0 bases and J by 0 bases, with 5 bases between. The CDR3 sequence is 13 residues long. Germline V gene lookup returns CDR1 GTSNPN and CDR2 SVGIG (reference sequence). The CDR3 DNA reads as TGTGCCTGGAGTGTCGGTACTAACTATGGCTACACCTTC. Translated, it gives CAWSVGTNYGYTF.

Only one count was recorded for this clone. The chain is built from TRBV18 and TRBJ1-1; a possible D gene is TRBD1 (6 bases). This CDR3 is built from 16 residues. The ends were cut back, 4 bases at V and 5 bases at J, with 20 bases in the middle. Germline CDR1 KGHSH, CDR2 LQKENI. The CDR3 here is CASSLLLGARSTEAFF. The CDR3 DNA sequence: TGTGCCAGCTCACTTCTCCTGGGGGCTCGTTCGACTGAAGCTTTCTTT.

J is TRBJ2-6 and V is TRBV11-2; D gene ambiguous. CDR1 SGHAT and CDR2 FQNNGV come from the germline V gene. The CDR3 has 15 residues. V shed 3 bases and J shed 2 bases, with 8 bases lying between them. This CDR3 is CASSFPLTGANVLTF. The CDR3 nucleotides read TGTGCCAGCAGCTTTCCTTTAACTGGGGCCAACGTCCTGACTTTC.